The rows below give T cell receptor beta chains drawn from one sample of a study of blood T cell repertoires in COVID-19. Method: immunoSEQ multiplex PCR; TCRdb's copy keeps in-frame clones and lacks some. The table has 65,000 to 85,000 clones, around 90% seen once. Sequencing used peripheral blood. Receptors originate from a human donor in a cohort sampled during active COVID-19. The CDR3 runs from the conserved cysteine through the conserved F or W. Fields, in order: clone size, J gene, D gene, V gene, CDR3 protein, CDR3 DNA. The D gene is left open where the match is weak. Size tells how often a clone was seen (once, few, many) or the class of an expanded clone, and some rows leave it out.

abundance: .
j_gene: TRBJ1-2
d_gene: .
v_gene: TRBV5-6
CDR3aa: CASSLRAGNNGYTF
CDR3nt: TGTGCCAGCAGCTTGCGGGCAGGGAACAATGGCTACACCTTC

abundance: .
j_gene: TRBJ2-2
d_gene: .
v_gene: TRBV5-4
CDR3aa: CASSFLAMNPTGELFF
CDR3nt: TGTGCCAGCAGCTTTCTAGCGATGAACCCCACCGGGGAGCTGTTTTTT

abundance: .
j_gene: TRBJ1-3
d_gene: .
v_gene: TRBV7-9
CDR3aa: CASSFSTGTAGNTIYF
CDR3nt: TGTGCCAGCAGCTTTTCGACAGGCACTGCCGGAAACACCATATATTTT

abundance: once
j_gene: TRBJ1-5
d_gene: .
v_gene: TRBV19
CDR3aa: CASGGPSGQPQHF
CDR3nt: TGTGCCAGCGGGGGTCCCTCGGGGCAGCCCCAGCATTTT

abundance: .
j_gene: TRBJ2-7
d_gene: .
v_gene: TRBV7-9
CDR3aa: CASSLARGLYEQYF
CDR3nt: TGTGCCAGCAGCTTAGCCAGGGGCCTCTACGAGCAGTACTTC

abundance: once
j_gene: TRBJ2-5
d_gene: TRBD2
v_gene: TRBV5-6
CDR3aa: CASSPLGGEETQYF
CDR3nt: TGTGCCAGCAGCCCTCTGGGGGGGGAAGAGACCCAGTACTTC

abundance: .
j_gene: TRBJ1-5
d_gene: .
v_gene: TRBV3-1/TRBV3-2
CDR3aa: CASSKDSGGNQPQHF
CDR3nt: TGTGCCAGCAGTAAGGACAGCGGGGGCAATCAGCCCCAGCATTTT

abundance: once
j_gene: TRBJ2-3
d_gene: TRBD2
v_gene: TRBV5-1
CDR3aa: CASTGGQDTDTQYF
CDR3nt: TGCGCCTCGACGGGGGGGCAGGACACAGATACGCAGTATTTT

abundance: .
j_gene: TRBJ2-7
d_gene: .
v_gene: TRBV11-1
CDR3aa: CASLGAGYEQYF
CDR3nt: TGTGCCAGCTTGGGGGCAGGGTACGAGCAGTACTTC

abundance: few
j_gene: TRBJ1-6
d_gene: TRBD1
v_gene: TRBV5-1
CDR3aa: CASSLTGDGNSPLHF
CDR3nt: TGCGCCAGCAGCTTAACAGGGGACGGTAATTCACCCCTCCACTTT

abundance: once
j_gene: TRBJ2-6
d_gene: TRBD1
v_gene: TRBV18
CDR3aa: CASSQDRAGANVLTF
CDR3nt: TGTGCCAGCTCCCAAGACAGGGCTGGGGCCAACGTCCTGACTTTC

abundance: .
j_gene: TRBJ2-2
d_gene: TRBD1
v_gene: TRBV7-6
CDR3aa: CASSLQGEAGELFF
CDR3nt: TGTGCCAGCAGCCTACAGGGGGAAGCCGGGGAGCTGTTTTTT

abundance: once
j_gene: TRBJ2-3
d_gene: TRBD2
v_gene: TRBV7-6
CDR3aa: CASSSPSAGVGDTQYF
CDR3nt: TGTGCCAGCAGCTCCCCCTCTGCGGGGGTCGGTGATACGCAGTATTTT

abundance: .
j_gene: TRBJ2-7
d_gene: TRBD2
v_gene: TRBV11-2
CDR3aa: CASSHGTSGPLLQGEQYF
CDR3nt: TGTGCCAGCAGCCACGGGACTAGCGGGCCCCTATTACAGGGGGAGCAGTACTTC

abundance: .
j_gene: TRBJ2-4
d_gene: TRBD2
v_gene: TRBV15
CDR3aa: CATSRGRGTSGGFGIQYF
CDR3nt: TGTGCCACCAGCAGGGGCCGCGGGACTAGCGGGGGATTCGGCATTCAGTACTTC

abundance: .
j_gene: TRBJ1-1
d_gene: TRBD1
v_gene: TRBV19
CDR3aa: CASSPRDSDTEAFF
CDR3nt: TGTGCCAGTAGTCCCCGGGACAGCGACACTGAAGCTTTCTTT

abundance: once
j_gene: TRBJ1-5
d_gene: .
v_gene: TRBV27
CDR3aa: CASSLQGLNQPQHF
CDR3nt: TGTGCCAGCAGTTTACAGGGATTGAATCAGCCCCAGCATTTT

abundance: .
j_gene: TRBJ2-7
d_gene: .
v_gene: TRBV28
CDR3aa: CASSLTTGKRSAYEQYF
CDR3nt: TGTGCCAGCAGTCTCACGACGGGAAAGAGATCGGCCTACGAGCAGTACTTC

abundance: .
j_gene: TRBJ1-2
d_gene: .
v_gene: TRBV12-3/TRBV12-4
CDR3aa: CASSLAGRGYTF
CDR3nt: TGTGCCAGCAGTTTAGCGGGGCGCGGCTACACCTTC

abundance: .
j_gene: TRBJ2-5
d_gene: .
v_gene: TRBV10-3
CDR3aa: CASSKEGETQYF
CDR3nt: TGTGCCTCCTCCAAGGAGGGAGAGACCCAGTACTTC

abundance: .
j_gene: TRBJ1-1
d_gene: .
v_gene: TRBV6-5
CDR3aa: CASSLTRNTEAFF
CDR3nt: TGTGCCAGCAGTCTTACGCGGAACACTGAAGCTTTCTTT

abundance: .
j_gene: TRBJ1-2
d_gene: .
v_gene: TRBV19
CDR3aa: CASTQANYGYTF
CDR3nt: TGTGCCAGTACACAGGCTAACTATGGCTACACCTTC

abundance: .
j_gene: TRBJ1-6
d_gene: .
v_gene: TRBV10-2
CDR3aa: CASGFGQPGTNSPLHF
CDR3nt: TGCGCCAGCGGTTTTGGACAGCCAGGAACCAATTCACCCCTCCACTTT

abundance: .
j_gene: TRBJ2-7
d_gene: TRBD2
v_gene: TRBV28
CDR3aa: CASSLPRGGVGEQYF
CDR3nt: TGTGCCAGCAGTTTACCCCGGGGAGGGGTCGGCGAGCAGTACTTC

abundance: .
j_gene: TRBJ2-3
d_gene: .
v_gene: TRBV5-6
CDR3aa: CASSFAPVGGTQYF
CDR3nt: TGTGCCAGCAGCTTCGCGCCGGTAGGAGGTACGCAGTATTTT

abundance: .
j_gene: TRBJ2-2
d_gene: .
v_gene: TRBV5-1
CDR3aa: CASSLSAAITGELFF
CDR3nt: TGCGCCAGCAGCTTGTCCGCAGCGATCACCGGGGAGCTGTTTTTT

abundance: once
j_gene: TRBJ1-1
d_gene: .
v_gene: TRBV27
CDR3aa: CASSLRAGVYTEAFF
CDR3nt: TGTGCCAGCAGTTTACGGGCAGGGGTATACACTGAAGCTTTCTTT

abundance: .
j_gene: TRBJ2-5
d_gene: .
v_gene: TRBV5-4
CDR3aa: CASSFGGPYQETQYF
CDR3nt: TGTGCCAGCAGCTTCGGGGGACCGTACCAAGAGACCCAGTACTTC

abundance: .
j_gene: TRBJ1-4
d_gene: TRBD1
v_gene: TRBV19
CDR3aa: CASSTDRGYEKLFF
CDR3nt: TGTGCCAGTAGTACCGACAGGGGTTACGAAAAACTGTTTTTT

abundance: .
j_gene: TRBJ1-1
d_gene: TRBD1
v_gene: TRBV7-2
CDR3aa: CASSLKWDSTEAFF
CDR3nt: TGTGCCAGCAGCTTAAAGTGGGACAGCACTGAAGCTTTCTTT

abundance: once
j_gene: TRBJ2-3
d_gene: TRBD2
v_gene: TRBV3-1/TRBV3-2
CDR3aa: CASSQEGERGRHRDTQYF
CDR3nt: TGTGCCAGCAGCCAAGAAGGGGAGCGGGGGCGTCACAGAGATACGCAGTATTTT

abundance: .
j_gene: TRBJ1-2
d_gene: .
v_gene: TRBV10-2
CDR3aa: CASSEVSRVVDYGYTF
CDR3nt: TGCGCCAGCAGTGAGGTTTCGAGGGTAGTAGACTATGGCTACACCTTC

abundance: once
j_gene: TRBJ2-1
d_gene: TRBD2
v_gene: TRBV19
CDR3aa: CASSIARTSGGFYNEQFF
CDR3nt: TGTGCCAGTAGTATAGCCCGGACTAGCGGGGGCTTTTACAATGAGCAGTTCTTC

abundance: once
j_gene: TRBJ2-7
d_gene: TRBD1
v_gene: TRBV5-1
CDR3aa: CASSPDGQGPYEQYF
CDR3nt: TGCGCCAGCAGCCCGGACGGACAGGGCCCCTACGAGCAGTACTTC

abundance: .
j_gene: TRBJ2-1
d_gene: .
v_gene: TRBV29-1
CDR3aa: CSVSDRSTKGGFNEQFF
CDR3nt: TGCAGCGTTTCGGACAGGTCGACAAAAGGGGGGTTCAATGAGCAGTTCTTC

abundance: .
j_gene: TRBJ2-3
d_gene: TRBD2
v_gene: TRBV27
CDR3aa: CASSFHRGTSVDTQYF
CDR3nt: TGTGCCAGCAGTTTCCACCGCGGGACTAGCGTAGATACGCAGTATTTT

abundance: .
j_gene: TRBJ2-7
d_gene: TRBD2
v_gene: TRBV6-1
CDR3aa: CASSETSGGAYEQYF
CDR3nt: TGTGCCAGCAGTGAGACTAGCGGGGGGGCCTACGAGCAGTACTTC

abundance: few
j_gene: TRBJ2-7
d_gene: .
v_gene: TRBV18
CDR3aa: CASSPQPGSSYEQYF
CDR3nt: TGTGCCAGCTCACCACAGCCAGGGTCCTCCTACGAGCAGTACTTC

abundance: .
j_gene: TRBJ2-1
d_gene: TRBD1
v_gene: TRBV7-2
CDR3aa: CASSYDRGFHNEQFF
CDR3nt: TGTGCCAGCAGCTACGACAGGGGGTTTCACAATGAGCAGTTCTTC

abundance: .
j_gene: TRBJ2-1
d_gene: .
v_gene: TRBV7-2
CDR3aa: CASSFRSYNEQFF
CDR3nt: TGTGCCAGCAGCTTTAGGAGTTACAATGAGCAGTTCTTC

abundance: .
j_gene: TRBJ1-2
d_gene: .
v_gene: TRBV9
CDR3aa: CASSALDGNYGYTF
CDR3nt: TGTGCCAGCAGCGCCCTAGACGGAAACTATGGCTACACCTTC

abundance: .
j_gene: TRBJ2-3
d_gene: .
v_gene: TRBV20-1
CDR3aa: CSASARGATDTQYF
CDR3nt: TGCAGTGCTAGTGCACGCGGGGCGACAGATACGCAGTATTTT

abundance: .
j_gene: TRBJ2-1
d_gene: TRBD1
v_gene: TRBV7-2
CDR3aa: CASSLKGAWNEQFF
CDR3nt: TGTGCCAGCAGCTTAAAGGGGGCGTGGAATGAGCAGTTCTTC

abundance: .
j_gene: TRBJ2-3
d_gene: .
v_gene: TRBV5-1
CDR3aa: CASSLPVTSTDTQYF
CDR3nt: TGCGCCAGCAGCTTGCCCGTAACTAGCACAGATACGCAGTATTTT

abundance: .
j_gene: TRBJ1-2
d_gene: .
v_gene: TRBV6-5
CDR3aa: CASRRGLNYGYTF
CDR3nt: TGTGCCAGTCGTCGCGGGCTAAACTATGGCTACACCTTC

abundance: .
j_gene: TRBJ1-1
d_gene: .
v_gene: TRBV12-3/TRBV12-4
CDR3aa: CASTYRLNTEAFF
CDR3nt: TGTGCCAGCACCTACAGGTTGAACACTGAAGCTTTCTTT

abundance: .
j_gene: TRBJ2-1
d_gene: TRBD2
v_gene: TRBV5-4
CDR3aa: CASSVKGLAGGGTYNEQFF
CDR3nt: TGTGCCAGCAGCGTAAAGGGACTAGCGGGGGGCGGGACCTACAATGAGCAGTTCTTC

abundance: .
j_gene: TRBJ1-2
d_gene: TRBD1
v_gene: TRBV7-9
CDR3aa: CASSLEVDRSYGYTF
CDR3nt: TGTGCCAGCAGCTTAGAGGTGGACAGGTCCTATGGCTACACCTTC

abundance: .
j_gene: TRBJ1-2
d_gene: TRBD1
v_gene: TRBV27
CDR3aa: CASSFSGGIGYTF
CDR3nt: TGTGCCAGCAGTTTTTCAGGGGGCATTGGCTACACCTTC

abundance: .
j_gene: TRBJ1-1
d_gene: TRBD1
v_gene: TRBV7-8
CDR3aa: CASSLRGQVAEAFF
CDR3nt: TGTGCCAGCAGCTTGAGGGGACAGGTCGCTGAAGCTTTCTTT

abundance: .
j_gene: TRBJ1-1
d_gene: .
v_gene: TRBV5-1
CDR3aa: CASSPTNGARSEAFF
CDR3nt: TGCGCCAGCAGCCCCACCAATGGGGCTAGGTCTGAAGCTTTCTTT

abundance: .
j_gene: TRBJ1-2
d_gene: .
v_gene: TRBV4-3
CDR3aa: CASSHGGQGYTF
CDR3nt: TGCGCCAGCAGCCACGGGGGGCAGGGCTACACCTTC

abundance: .
j_gene: TRBJ2-2
d_gene: TRBD1
v_gene: TRBV7-8
CDR3aa: CASSSTGVGELFF
CDR3nt: TGTGCCAGCAGCTCGACAGGGGTCGGGGAGCTGTTTTTT

abundance: .
j_gene: TRBJ2-2
d_gene: TRBD1
v_gene: TRBV19
CDR3aa: CASSMEGQGGWTGELFF
CDR3nt: TGTGCCAGTAGTATGGAGGGACAGGGTGGATGGACCGGGGAGCTGTTTTTT

abundance: once
j_gene: TRBJ2-2
d_gene: TRBD2
v_gene: TRBV5-6
CDR3aa: CASRASGGTTGELFF
CDR3nt: TGTGCCTCCCGGGCTAGCGGGGGGACCACCGGGGAGCTGTTTTTT

abundance: .
j_gene: TRBJ2-7
d_gene: .
v_gene: TRBV19
CDR3aa: CASSSDSYEQYF
CDR3nt: TGTGCCAGTAGTTCAGACTCCTACGAGCAGTACTTC

abundance: .
j_gene: TRBJ2-7
d_gene: TRBD2
v_gene: TRBV5-4
CDR3aa: CASRLRMIGGDSYEQYF
CDR3nt: TGTGCCAGCAGGTTGAGGATGATCGGGGGGGATTCCTACGAGCAGTACTTC

abundance: .
j_gene: TRBJ1-5
d_gene: .
v_gene: TRBV12-2
CDR3aa: CASRSTPRQGWGPQHF
CDR3nt: TGTGCAAGTCGCTCCACTCCCCGACAGGGCTGGGGGCCCCAGCATTTT

abundance: .
j_gene: TRBJ1-2
d_gene: TRBD1
v_gene: TRBV5-6
CDR3aa: CASSVLPGQADYGYTF
CDR3nt: TGTGCCAGCAGCGTGTTACCGGGACAGGCGGACTATGGCTACACCTTC

abundance: once
j_gene: TRBJ1-4
d_gene: .
v_gene: TRBV25-1
CDR3aa: CASSPPSQGLRKLFF
CDR3nt: TGTGCCAGCAGCCCGCCCAGTCAGGGGCTTCGGAAACTGTTTTTT